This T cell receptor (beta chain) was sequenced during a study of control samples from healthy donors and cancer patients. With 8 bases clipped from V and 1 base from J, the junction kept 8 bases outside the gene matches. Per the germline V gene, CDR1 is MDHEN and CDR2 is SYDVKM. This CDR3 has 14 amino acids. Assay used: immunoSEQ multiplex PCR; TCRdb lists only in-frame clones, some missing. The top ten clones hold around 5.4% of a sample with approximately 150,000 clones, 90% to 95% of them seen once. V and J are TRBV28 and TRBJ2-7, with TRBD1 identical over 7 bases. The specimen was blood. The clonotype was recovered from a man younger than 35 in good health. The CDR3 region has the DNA TGTGCCAGCTACAGGGGCGCAATATCCTACGAGCAGTACTTC. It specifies CASYRGAISYEQYF.